This TCR beta chain was sequenced during a study of cytomegalovirus exposure and HLA in healthy donors. Study as a whole: Within the Caucasian-associated ancestry cluster were roughly 81% of the approximately 400 genotyped donors.

The PCR was carried out with 60 Vbeta primers and 13 Jbeta primers. Sequencing was performed with immunoSEQ multiplex PCR; in TCRdb, only in-frame clones are kept and a portion is missing. Of fewer than 140,000 clones listed, roughly four fifths were seen once; the top ten hold around 2.6%. The germline V and J ends were trimmed by 0 bases and 6 bases, with 8 bases remaining between them. CDR3 size: 13 residues. Germline V gives CDR1 LGHNA, CDR2 YSLEER. Study-wide results and caveats: The study carried out a later analysis of TCR beta sequences. It associated about 15,000 of them with specific HLA alleles at a false discovery rate of 0.05. It was approximately 170 TCR beta chains that were listed as cytomegalovirus-associated. TRBV6-2, TRBV6-3 and some other V segments were excluded as indistinguishable.

This clone was picked up a small number of times. What it recognizes is unknown. The clonotype comes from a male donor in good health and CMV-seropositive. The gene calls are TRBV4-3 and TRBJ1-2; no firm D call. Sequenced sample: PBMCs. The CDR3 DNA follows: TGCGCCAGCAGCCAAGAGGAGAGGGATGGCTACACCTTC. Translated: CASSQEERDGYTF.